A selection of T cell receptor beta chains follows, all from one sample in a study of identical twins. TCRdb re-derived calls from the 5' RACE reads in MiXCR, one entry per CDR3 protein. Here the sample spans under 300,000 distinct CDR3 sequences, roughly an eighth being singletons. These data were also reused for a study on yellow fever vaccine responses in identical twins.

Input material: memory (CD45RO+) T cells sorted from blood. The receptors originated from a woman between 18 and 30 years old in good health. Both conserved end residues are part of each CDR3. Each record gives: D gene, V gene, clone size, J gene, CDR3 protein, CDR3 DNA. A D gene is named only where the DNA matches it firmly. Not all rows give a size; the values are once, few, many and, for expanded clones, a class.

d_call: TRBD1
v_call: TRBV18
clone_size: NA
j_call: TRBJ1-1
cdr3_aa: CASSPRDRTTGTEAFF
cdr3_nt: TGTGCCAGCTCACCCCGGGACAGGACGACGGGGACTGAAGCTTTCTTT

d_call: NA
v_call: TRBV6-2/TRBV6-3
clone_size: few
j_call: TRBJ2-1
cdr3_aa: CASSQGFYNEQFF
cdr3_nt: TGTGCCAGCAGCCAGGGATTCTACAATGAGCAGTTCTTC

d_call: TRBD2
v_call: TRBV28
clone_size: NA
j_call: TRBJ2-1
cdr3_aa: CASGLAGGSAEQFF
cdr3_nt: TGTGCCAGCGGACTAGCGGGAGGATCGGCTGAGCAGTTCTTC

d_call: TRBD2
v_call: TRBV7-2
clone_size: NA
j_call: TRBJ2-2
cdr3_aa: CASSLRASGPNTGELFF
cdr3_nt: TGTGCCAGCAGCTTACGGGCTAGCGGTCCGAACACCGGGGAGCTGTTTTTT

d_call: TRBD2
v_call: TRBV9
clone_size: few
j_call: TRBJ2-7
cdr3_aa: CASSVDSGGTPYEQYF
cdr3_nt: TGTGCCAGCAGCGTAGACAGCGGGGGGACTCCCTACGAGCAGTACTTC

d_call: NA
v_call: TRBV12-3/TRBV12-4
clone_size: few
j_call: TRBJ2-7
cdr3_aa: CASSFLSTYEQYF
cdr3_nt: TGTGCCAGCAGTTTTCTAAGTACGTACGAGCAGTACTTC

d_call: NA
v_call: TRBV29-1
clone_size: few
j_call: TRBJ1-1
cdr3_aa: CSVEVDTDEAFF
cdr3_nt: TGCAGCGTTGAAGTGGACACGGATGAAGCTTTCTTT

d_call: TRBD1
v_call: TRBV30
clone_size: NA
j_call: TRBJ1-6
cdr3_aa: CAWMRGPYDSPLHF
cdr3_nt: TGTGCCTGGATGAGGGGGCCGTATGATTCACCCCTCCACTTT

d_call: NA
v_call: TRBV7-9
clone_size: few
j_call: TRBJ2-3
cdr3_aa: CASSLAEGGGTDTQYF
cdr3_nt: TGTGCCAGCAGCTTAGCGGAGGGGGGTGGCACAGATACGCAGTATTTT

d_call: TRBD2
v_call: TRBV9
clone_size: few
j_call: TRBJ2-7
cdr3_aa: CASSPGGAPNEQYF
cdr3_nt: TGTGCCAGCAGTCCCGGGGGGGCTCCCAACGAGCAGTACTTC

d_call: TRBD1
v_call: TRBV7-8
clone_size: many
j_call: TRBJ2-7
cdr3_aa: CASSLLGTVDEQYF
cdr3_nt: TGTGCCAGCAGCTTATTAGGGACAGTAGACGAGCAGTACTTC

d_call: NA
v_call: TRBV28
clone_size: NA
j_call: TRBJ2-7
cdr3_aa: CASSLFGLSYEQYF
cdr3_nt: TGTGCCAGCAGTTTATTCGGCCTCTCCTACGAGCAGTACTTC

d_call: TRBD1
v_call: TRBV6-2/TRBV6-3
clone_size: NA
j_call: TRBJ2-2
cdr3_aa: CASSQTRGRGELFF
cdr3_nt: TGTGCCAGCAGTCAGACCAGGGGGCGCGGGGAGCTGTTTTTT

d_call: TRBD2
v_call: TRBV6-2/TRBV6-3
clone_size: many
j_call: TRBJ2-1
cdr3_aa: CASRPHGTSGSSYNEQFF
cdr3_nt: TGTGCCAGCAGACCGCATGGGACTAGCGGGTCTTCCTACAATGAGCAGTTCTTC

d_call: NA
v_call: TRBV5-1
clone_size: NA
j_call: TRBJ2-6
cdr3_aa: CASTFSSGANVLTF
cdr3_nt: TGCGCCAGCACTTTCAGCTCTGGGGCCAACGTCCTGACTTTC